This T cell receptor (beta chain) was captured by sequencing in a study of blood T cell repertoires in COVID-19. In the study overall: Samples of COVID-19 (acute and convalescent) were obtained from the United States, Italy and Spain. T cells, B-cell-depleted T cells, or PBMCs supplied cDNA or gDNA.

In the authors' workflow: Reference gene primer amplification in the assay estimated nucleated cell counts. Sequencing used immunoSEQ multiplex PCR; TCRdb keeps in-frame clones, though not all of them. V and J calls and clone size are given by that table; D and trimming were obtained from the DNA. The sample lists about 250,000 clones; around nine tenths were seen once. The V and J ends lost 3 bases and 9 bases, in that order; junction bases with no gene match: 8. The CDR3 runs to 14 residues. In germline, CDR1 is MGHRA, CDR2 YSYEKL. The chain recombines TRBV4-1 with TRBJ1-2; TRBD1 matches 9 bases. The sequencing sample was made of peripheral blood. The clonotype comes from a man aged 80 or over with acute or convalescent COVID-19. CDR3 coding DNA: TGCGCCAGCAGCCACCCCGGGACAGGGTCCAGCTACACCTTC. It codes for CASSHPGTGSSYTF.